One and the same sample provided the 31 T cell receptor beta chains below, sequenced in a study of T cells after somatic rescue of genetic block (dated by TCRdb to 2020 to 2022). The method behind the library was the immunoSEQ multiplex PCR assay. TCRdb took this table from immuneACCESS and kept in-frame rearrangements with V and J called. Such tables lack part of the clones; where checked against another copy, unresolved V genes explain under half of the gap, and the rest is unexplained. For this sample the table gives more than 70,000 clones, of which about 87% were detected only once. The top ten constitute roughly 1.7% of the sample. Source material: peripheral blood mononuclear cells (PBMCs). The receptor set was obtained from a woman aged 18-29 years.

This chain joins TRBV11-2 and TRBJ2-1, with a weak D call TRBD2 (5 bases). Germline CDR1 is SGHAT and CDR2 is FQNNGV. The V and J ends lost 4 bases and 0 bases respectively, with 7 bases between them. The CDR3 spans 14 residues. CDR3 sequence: CASSSGSSYNEQFF. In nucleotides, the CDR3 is TGTGCCAGCAGCTCGGGGAGCTCCTACAATGAGCAGTTCTTC. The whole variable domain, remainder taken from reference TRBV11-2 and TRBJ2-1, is EAGVAQSPRYKIIEKRQSVAFWCNPISGHATLYWYQQILGQGPKLLIQFQNNGVVDDSQLPKDRFSAERLKGVDSTLKIQPAKLEDSAVYLCASSSGSSYNEQFFGPGTRLTVL.

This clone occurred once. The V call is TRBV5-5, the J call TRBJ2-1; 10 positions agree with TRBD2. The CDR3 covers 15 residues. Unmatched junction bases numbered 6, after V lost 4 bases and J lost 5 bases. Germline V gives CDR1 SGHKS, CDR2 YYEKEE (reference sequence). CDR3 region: CASSPGLAENNEQFF. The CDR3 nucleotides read TGTGCCAGCAGCCCAGGACTAGCGGAGAACAATGAGCAGTTCTTC.

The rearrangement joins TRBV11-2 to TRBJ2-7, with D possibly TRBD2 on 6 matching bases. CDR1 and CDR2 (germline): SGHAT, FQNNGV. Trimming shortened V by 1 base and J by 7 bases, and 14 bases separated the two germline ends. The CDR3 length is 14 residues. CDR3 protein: CASSLGDLEYEQYF. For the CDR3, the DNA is TGTGCCAGCAGCTTAGGGGACTTGGAATATGAGCAGTACTTC.

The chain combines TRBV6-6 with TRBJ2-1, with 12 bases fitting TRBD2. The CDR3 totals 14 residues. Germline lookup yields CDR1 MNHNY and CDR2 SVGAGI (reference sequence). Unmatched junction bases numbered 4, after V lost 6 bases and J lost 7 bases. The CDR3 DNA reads TGTGCCAGCAGGGACGGACTAGCGGGGAATGAGCAGTTCTTC. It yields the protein CASRDGLAGNEQFF.

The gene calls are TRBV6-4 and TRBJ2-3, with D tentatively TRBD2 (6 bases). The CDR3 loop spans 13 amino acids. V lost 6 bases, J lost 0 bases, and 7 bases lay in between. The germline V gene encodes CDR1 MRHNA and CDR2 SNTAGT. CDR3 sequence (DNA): TGTGCCAGCAGGGGGAGGAGCACAGATACGCAGTATTTT. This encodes CASRGRSTDTQYF.

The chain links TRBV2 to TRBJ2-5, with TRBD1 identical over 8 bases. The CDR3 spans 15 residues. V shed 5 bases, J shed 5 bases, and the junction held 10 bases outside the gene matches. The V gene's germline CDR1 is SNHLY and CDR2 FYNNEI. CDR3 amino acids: CASSPSRGRWETQYF. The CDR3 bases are TGTGCCAGCAGTCCCTCCAGGGGGCGCTGGGAGACCCAGTACTTC.

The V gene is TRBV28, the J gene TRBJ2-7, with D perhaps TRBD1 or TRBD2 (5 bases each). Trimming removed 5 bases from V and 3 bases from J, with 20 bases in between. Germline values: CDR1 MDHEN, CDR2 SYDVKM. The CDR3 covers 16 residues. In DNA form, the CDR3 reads TGTGCCAGCAGTCCCCGGGGTGGGGGACCTTACTACGAGCAGTACTTC. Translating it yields CASSPRGGGPYYEQYF.

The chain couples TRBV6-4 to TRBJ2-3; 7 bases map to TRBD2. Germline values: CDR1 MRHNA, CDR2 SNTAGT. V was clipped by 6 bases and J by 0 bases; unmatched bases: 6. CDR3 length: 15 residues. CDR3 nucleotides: TGTGCCAGCAGCGCCGGGACTACTAGCACAGATACGCAGTATTTT. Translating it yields CASSAGTTSTDTQYF.

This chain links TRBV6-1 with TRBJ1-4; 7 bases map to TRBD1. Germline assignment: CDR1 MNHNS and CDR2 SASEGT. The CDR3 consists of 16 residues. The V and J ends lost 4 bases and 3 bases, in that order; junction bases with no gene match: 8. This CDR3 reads CASSGGQTVPNEKLFF. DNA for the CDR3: TGTGCCAGCAGTGGGGGACAGACGGTCCCTAATGAAAAACTGTTTTTT.

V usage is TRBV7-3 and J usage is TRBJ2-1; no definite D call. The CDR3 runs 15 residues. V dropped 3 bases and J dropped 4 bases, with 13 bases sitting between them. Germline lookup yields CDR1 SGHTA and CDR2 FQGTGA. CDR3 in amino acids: CASSFLWVAYNEQFF. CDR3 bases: TGTGCCAGCAGCTTCCTTTGGGTAGCTTACAATGAGCAGTTCTTC.

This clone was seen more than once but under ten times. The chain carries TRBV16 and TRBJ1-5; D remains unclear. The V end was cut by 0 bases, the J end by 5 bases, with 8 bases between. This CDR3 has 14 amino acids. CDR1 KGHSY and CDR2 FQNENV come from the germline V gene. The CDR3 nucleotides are TGTGCCAGCAGCCAATCTACAAGGGATCAGCCCCAGCATTTT. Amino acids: CASSQSTRDQPQHF. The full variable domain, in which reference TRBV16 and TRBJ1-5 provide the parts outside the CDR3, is GEEVAQTPKHLVRGEGQKAKLYCAPIKGHSYVFWYQQVLKNEFKFLISFQNENVFDETGMPKERFSAKCLPNSPCSLEIQATKLEDSAVYFCASSQSTRDQPQHFGDGTRLSIL.

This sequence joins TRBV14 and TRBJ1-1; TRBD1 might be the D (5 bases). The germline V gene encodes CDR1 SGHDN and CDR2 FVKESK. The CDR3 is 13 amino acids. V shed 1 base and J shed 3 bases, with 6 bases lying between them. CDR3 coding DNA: TGTGCCAGCAGCCAAGGGGGGTACACTGAAGCTTTCTTT. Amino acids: CASSQGGYTEAFF.

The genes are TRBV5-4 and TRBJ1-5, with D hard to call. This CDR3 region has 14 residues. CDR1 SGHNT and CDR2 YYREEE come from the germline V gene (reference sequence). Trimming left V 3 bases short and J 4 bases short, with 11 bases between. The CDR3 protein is CASSWAGDNQPQHF. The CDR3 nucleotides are TGTGCCAGCAGCTGGGCGGGAGATAATCAGCCCCAGCATTTT.

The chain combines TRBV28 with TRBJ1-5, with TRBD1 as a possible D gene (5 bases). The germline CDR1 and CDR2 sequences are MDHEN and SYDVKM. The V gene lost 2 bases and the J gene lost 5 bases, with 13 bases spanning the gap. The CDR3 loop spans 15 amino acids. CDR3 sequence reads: CASSLGAKRDQPQHF. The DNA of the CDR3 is TGTGCCAGCAGTTTAGGGGCGAAAAGAGATCAGCCCCAGCATTTT.

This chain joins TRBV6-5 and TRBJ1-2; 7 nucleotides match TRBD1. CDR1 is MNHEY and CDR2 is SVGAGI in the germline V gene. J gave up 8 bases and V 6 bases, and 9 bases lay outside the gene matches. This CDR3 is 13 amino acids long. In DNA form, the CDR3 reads TGTGCCAGCAGGCCACAGGGGCCGGGAGGCTACACCTTC. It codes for CASRPQGPGGYTF.

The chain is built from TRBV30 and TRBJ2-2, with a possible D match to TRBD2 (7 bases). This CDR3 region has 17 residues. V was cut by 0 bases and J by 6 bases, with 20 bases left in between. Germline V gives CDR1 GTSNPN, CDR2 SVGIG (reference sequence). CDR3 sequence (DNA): TGTGCCTGGAGTGTACTCCCCAGGGGAGGGTTTCCCGGGGAGCTGTTTTTT. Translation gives CAWSVLPRGGFPGELFF.

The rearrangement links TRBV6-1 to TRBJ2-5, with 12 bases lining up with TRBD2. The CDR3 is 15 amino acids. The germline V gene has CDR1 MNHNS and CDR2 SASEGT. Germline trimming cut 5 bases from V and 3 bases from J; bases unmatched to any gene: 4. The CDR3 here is CASSRLAGEKETQYF. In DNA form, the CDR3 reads TGTGCCAGCAGTCGACTAGCGGGAGAGAAAGAGACCCAGTACTTC.

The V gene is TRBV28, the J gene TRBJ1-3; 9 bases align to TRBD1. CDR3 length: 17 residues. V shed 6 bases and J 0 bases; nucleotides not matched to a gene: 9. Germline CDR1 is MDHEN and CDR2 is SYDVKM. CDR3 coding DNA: TGTGCCAGCAGCAGTCCCGGGACAGGGTTCTCTGGAAACACCATATATTTT. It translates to CASSSPGTGFSGNTIYF.

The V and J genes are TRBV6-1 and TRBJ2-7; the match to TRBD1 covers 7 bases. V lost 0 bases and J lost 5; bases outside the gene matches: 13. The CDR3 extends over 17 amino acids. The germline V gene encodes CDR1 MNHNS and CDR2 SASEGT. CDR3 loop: CASSEAAGASQGNEQYF. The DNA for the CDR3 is TGTGCCAGCAGTGAAGCGGCCGGCGCGTCACAGGGGAACGAGCAGTACTTC.

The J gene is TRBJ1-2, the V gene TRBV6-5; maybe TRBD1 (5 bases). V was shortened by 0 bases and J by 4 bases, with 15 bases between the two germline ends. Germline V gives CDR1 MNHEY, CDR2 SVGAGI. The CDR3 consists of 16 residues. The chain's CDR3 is CASSYSIHGGLYGYTF. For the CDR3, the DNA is TGTGCCAGCAGTTACTCGATACATGGGGGACTCTATGGCTACACCTTC.

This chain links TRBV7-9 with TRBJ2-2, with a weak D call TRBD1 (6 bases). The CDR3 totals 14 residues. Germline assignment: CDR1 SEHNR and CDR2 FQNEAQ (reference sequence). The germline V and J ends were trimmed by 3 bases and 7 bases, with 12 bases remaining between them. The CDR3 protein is CASSFGQGFGELFF. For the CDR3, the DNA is TGTGCCAGCAGCTTTGGCCAGGGGTTCGGGGAGCTGTTTTTT.

DNA for the CDR3: TGCGCCAGCAGCCGGACAGGGGCTGACACTGAAGCTTTCTTT. This translates into CASSRTGADTEAFF. The V gene is TRBV5-1, the J gene TRBJ1-1, with 9 bases that match TRBD1. Trimming took 4 bases from V and 3 from J; bases not matched to a gene: 4. The CDR3 is 14 amino acids. CDR1 and CDR2 from the germline V gene are SGHRS and YFSETQ.

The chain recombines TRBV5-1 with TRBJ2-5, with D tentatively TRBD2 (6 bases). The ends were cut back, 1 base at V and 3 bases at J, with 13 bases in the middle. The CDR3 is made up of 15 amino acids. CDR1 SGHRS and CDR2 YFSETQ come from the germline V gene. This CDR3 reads CASSLLTSSEETQYF. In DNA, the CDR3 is TGCGCCAGCAGCTTGCTCACTAGCAGTGAAGAGACCCAGTACTTC.

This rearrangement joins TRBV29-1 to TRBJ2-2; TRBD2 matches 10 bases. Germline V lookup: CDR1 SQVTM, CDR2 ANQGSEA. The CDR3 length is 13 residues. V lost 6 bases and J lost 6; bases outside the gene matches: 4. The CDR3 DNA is TGCAGCGTGAGGACTAGCGGAGCCGGGGAGCTGTTTTTT. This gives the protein CSVRTSGAGELFF.

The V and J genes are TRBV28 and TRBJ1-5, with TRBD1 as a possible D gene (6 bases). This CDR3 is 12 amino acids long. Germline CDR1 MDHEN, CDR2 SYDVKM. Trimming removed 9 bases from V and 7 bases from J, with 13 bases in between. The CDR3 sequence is CASAGHSQPQHF. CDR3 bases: TGTGCCAGTGCGGGACATAGCCAGCCCCAGCATTTT.

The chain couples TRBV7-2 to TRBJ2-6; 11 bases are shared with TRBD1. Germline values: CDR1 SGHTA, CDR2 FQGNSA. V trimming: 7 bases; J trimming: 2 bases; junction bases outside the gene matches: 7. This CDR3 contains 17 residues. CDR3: CASTFGQGATGANVLTF. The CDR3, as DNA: TGTGCCAGCACCTTCGGACAGGGGGCGACTGGGGCCAACGTCCTGACTTTC. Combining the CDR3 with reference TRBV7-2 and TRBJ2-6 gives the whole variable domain GAGVSQSPSNKVTEKGKDVELRCDPISGHTALYWYRQSLGQGLEFLIYFQGNSAPDKSGLPSDRFSAERTGGSVSTLTIQRTQQEDSAVYLCASTFGQGATGANVLTFGAGSRLTVL.

This CDR3 is CASSEVQGRNTIYF. CDR3 nucleotides: TGTGCCAGCAGTGAAGTGCAGGGTAGAAACACCATATATTTT. The chain joins TRBV6-1 to TRBJ1-3; possibly TRBD1 for D (5 bases). This CDR3 contains 14 residues. CDR1 MNHNS and CDR2 SASEGT come from the germline V gene. Trimming shortened V by 1 base and J by 5 bases, and 9 bases separated the two germline ends.

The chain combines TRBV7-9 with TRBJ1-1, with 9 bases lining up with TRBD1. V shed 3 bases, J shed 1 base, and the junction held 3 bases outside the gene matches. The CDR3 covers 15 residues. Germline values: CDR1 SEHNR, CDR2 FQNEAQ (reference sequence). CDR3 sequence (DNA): TGTGCCAGCAGCTTGGGGACAGGGAGGAACACTGAAGCTTTCTTT. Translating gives CASSLGTGRNTEAFF.

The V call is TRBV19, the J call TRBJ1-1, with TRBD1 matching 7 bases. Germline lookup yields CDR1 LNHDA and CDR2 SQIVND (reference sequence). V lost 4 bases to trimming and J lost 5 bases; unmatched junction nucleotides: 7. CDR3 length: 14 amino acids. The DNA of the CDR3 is TGTGCCAGTAGTAGGACAGGTACTGGGACTGAAGCTTTCTTT. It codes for CASSRTGTGTEAFF.

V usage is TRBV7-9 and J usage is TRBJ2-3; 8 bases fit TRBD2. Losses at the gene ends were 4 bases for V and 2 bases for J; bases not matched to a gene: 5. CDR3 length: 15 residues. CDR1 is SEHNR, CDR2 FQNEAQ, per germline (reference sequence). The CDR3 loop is CASSSPSGSTDTQYF. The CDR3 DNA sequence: TGTGCCAGCAGCTCACCTAGCGGGTCCACAGATACGCAGTATTTT. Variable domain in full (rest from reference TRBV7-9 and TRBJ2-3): DTGVSQNPRHKITKRGQNVTFRCDPISEHNRLYWYRQTLGQGPEFLTYFQNEAQLEKSRLLSDRFSAERPKGSFSTLEIQRTEQGDSAMYLCASSSPSGSTDTQYFGPGTRLTVL.

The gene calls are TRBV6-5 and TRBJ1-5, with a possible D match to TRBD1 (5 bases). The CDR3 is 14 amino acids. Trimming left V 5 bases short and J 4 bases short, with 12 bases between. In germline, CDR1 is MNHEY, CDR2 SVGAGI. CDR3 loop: CASSGGGENQPQHF. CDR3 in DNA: TGTGCCAGCAGTGGGGGTGGGGAAAATCAGCCCCAGCATTTT.